These T cell receptor beta chains were read from a single sample in a study of shared clonotypes between healthy human individuals. The method was immunoSEQ multiplex PCR; TCRdb's version includes in-frame clones alone and lacks a portion of them. The sample yields over a million clones, roughly 96% seen once. Sequences were obtained from naive CD4+ T cells sorted from blood. These receptors were collected from a man aged 30-40 years in good health. CDR3s include the opening cysteine and the closing phenylalanine or tryptophan. D genes are given only for firm matches. Only some rows state a clone size, as once, few, many or a class for expanded clones.

j_call cdr3_length clone_size v_call d_call cdr3_nt cdr3_aa
TRBJ1-5 15 NA TRBV27 TRBD1 TGTGCCAGCAGCCCGGACAGGGGGCGCGGTCAGCCCCAGCATTTT CASSPDRGRGQPQHF
TRBJ2-7 16 NA TRBV7-3 TRBD1 TGTGCCAGCAGCTTATTACCTACAGGGGCGACCTACGAGCAGTACTTC CASSLLPTGATYEQYF
TRBJ2-1 12 NA TRBV10-3 NA TGTGCCATCAGCCCCACCTACAATGAGCAGTTCTTC CAISPTYNEQFF
TRBJ2-7 18 NA TRBV5-1 TRBD2 TGCGCCAGCAGCGTTGGTCCAGCTAGCGGGAGGGCCCCCTACGAGCAGTACTTC CASSVGPASGRAPYEQYF
TRBJ2-7 15 NA TRBV29-1 TRBD1 TGCAGCGTGGTAATCGACAGGGATATTTCCTACGAGCAGTACTTC CSVVIDRDISYEQYF
TRBJ2-7 14 NA TRBV9 TRBD2 TGTGCCAGCAGCGTAGATTGGGGGGGATACGAGCAGTACTTC CASSVDWGGYEQYF
TRBJ2-7 16 once TRBV7-8 NA TGTGCCAGCAGCCTGTTGCGGGCAGCCCTTGACTACGAGCAGTACTTC CASSLLRAALDYEQYF
TRBJ2-3 15 NA TRBV18 NA TGTGCCAGCTCACCGGCGGGGACCCCGGGGAATACGCAGTATTTT CASSPAGTPGNTQYF
TRBJ2-1 16 NA TRBV7-9 TRBD2 TGTGCCAGCAGCCACGGGTTACGGGAGGGGTCTGATGAGCAGTTCTTC CASSHGLREGSDEQFF
TRBJ2-3 16 NA TRBV7-3 TRBD2 TGTGCCAGCAGCTTACAGGGGGGACTAGCAGCAGATACGCAGTATTTT CASSLQGGLAADTQYF